This TCR beta chain came from a study of CD8 T cells in ankylosing spondylitis. Overall study results and limits: Disease-linked clones bore a CD8+ phenotype, appearing relatively rarely in peripheral blood. A subset of motif variants has previously been described in the synovial fluid and blood of reactive arthritis.

This clonotype was counted between two and nine times. The antigen remains unidentified. V was cut by 5 bases and J by 5 bases, with 11 bases left in between. The CDR3 is 13 amino acids. TCRdb passed the 5' RACE reads through MiXCR, listing each CDR3 protein once. The sample lists about 300,000 distinct CDR3 sequences, 11% occurring once. The chain couples TRBV12-3 or TRBV12-4 to TRBJ2-3; D gene ambiguous. The sequencing sample was made of blood, either unsorted or a sorted T cell fraction (not recorded which). The receptor's source is a female donor with ankylosing spondylitis or in good health (not recorded which). CDR3 bases: TGTGCCAGCAGTCCTTCGGTGAAAGATACGCAGTATTTT. Residues: CASSPSVKDTQYF.